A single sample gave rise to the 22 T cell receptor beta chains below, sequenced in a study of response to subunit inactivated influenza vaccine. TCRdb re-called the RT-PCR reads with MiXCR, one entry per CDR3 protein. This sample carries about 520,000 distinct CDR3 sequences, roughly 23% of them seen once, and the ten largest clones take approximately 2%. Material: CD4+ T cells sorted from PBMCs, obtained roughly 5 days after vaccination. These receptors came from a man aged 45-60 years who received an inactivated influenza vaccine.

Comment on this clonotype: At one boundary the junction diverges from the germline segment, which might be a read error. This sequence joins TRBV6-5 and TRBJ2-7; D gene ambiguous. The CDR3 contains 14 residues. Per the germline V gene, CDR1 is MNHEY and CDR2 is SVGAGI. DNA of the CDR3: TGTGCCAGCAGTTCCCGCGGAACCTCCCACGAGCAGTACTTC. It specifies CASSSRGTSHEQYF.

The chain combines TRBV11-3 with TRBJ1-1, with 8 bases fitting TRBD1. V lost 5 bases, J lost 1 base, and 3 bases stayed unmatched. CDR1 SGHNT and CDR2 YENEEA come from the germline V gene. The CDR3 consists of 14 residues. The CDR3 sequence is CASSMGQENTEAFF. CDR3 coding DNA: TGTGCCAGCAGCATGGGACAGGAGAACACTGAAGCTTTCTTT.

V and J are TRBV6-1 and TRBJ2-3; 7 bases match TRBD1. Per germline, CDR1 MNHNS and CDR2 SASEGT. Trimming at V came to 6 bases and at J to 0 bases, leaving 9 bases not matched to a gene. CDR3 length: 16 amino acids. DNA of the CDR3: TGTGCCAGCAGACGTACAGGGGCACTTAGCACAGATACGCAGTATTTT. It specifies CASRRTGALSTDTQYF.

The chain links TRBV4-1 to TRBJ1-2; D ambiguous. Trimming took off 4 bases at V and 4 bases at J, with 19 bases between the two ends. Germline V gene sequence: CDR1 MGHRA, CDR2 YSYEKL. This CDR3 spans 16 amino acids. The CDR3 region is CASSLPTAGSGYGYTF. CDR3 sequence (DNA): TGCGCCAGCAGCCTCCCTACCGCGGGGTCCGGCTATGGCTACACCTTC.

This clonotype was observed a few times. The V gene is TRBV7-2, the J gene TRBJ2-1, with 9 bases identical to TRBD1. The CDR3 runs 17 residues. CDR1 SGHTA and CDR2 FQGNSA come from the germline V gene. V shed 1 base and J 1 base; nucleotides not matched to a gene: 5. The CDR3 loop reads CASSLVEGQGSYNEQFF. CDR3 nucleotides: TGTGCCAGCAGCTTAGTTGAGGGACAGGGTTCCTACAATGAGCAGTTCTTC.

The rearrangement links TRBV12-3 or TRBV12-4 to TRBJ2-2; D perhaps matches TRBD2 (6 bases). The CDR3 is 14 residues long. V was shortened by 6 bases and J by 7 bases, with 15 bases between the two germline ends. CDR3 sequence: CASSPRLVGGELFF. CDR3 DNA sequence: TGTGCCAGCAGCCCAAGACTAGTCGGCGGGGAGCTGTTTTTT.

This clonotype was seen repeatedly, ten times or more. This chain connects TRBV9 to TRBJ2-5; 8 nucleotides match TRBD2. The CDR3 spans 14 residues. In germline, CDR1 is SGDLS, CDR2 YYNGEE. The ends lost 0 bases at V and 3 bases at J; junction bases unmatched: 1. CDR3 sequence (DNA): TGTGCCAGCAGCGTAGGAGCGGGGGAAGAGACCCAGTACTTC. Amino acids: CASSVGAGEETQYF. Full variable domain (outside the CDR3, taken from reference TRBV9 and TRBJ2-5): DSGVTQTPKHLITATGQRVTLRCSPRSGDLSVYWYQQSLDQGLQFLIQYYNGEERAKGNILERFSAQQFPDLHSELNLSSLELGDSALYFCASSVGAGEETQYFGPGTRLLVL.

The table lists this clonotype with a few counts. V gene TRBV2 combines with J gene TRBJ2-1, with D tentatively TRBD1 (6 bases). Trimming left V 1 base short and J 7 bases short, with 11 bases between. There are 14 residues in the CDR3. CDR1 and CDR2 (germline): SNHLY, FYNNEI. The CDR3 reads CASSEVLRGNEQFF. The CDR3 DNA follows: TGTGCCAGCAGTGAAGTTCTGAGGGGGAATGAGCAGTTCTTC.

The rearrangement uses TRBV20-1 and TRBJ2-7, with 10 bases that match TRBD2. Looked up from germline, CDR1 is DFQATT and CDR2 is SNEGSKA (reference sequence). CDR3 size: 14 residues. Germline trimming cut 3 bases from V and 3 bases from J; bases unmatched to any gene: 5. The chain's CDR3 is CSASPGTSDYEQYF. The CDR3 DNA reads TGCAGTGCTAGCCCCGGGACTAGCGACTACGAGCAGTACTTC.

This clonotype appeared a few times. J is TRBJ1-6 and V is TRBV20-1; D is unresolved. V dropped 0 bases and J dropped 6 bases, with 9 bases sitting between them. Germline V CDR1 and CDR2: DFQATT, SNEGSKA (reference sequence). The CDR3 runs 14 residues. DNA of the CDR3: TGCAGTGCTAGAGATGGCCGGACTAATTCACCCCTCCACTTT. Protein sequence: CSARDGRTNSPLHF.

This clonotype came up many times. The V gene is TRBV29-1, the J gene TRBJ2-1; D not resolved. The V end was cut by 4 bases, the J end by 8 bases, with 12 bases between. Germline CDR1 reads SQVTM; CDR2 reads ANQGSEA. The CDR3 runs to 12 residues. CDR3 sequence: CSVAPRADEQFF. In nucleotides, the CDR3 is TGCAGCGTTGCACCGCGAGCCGATGAGCAGTTCTTC.

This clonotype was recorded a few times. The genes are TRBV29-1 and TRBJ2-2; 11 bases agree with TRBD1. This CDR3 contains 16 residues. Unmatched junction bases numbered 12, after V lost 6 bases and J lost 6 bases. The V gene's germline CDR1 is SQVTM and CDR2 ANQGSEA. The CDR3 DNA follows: TGCAGCGTGGAGCCCGTGGGACAGGGGGTTGCCGGGGAGCTGTTTTTT. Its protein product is CSVEPVGQGVAGELFF.

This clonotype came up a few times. CDR3 bases: TGCAGTCCCTTTATTTCGAGCTCCTATAATTCACCCCTCCACTTT. Its protein product is CSPFISSSYNSPLHF. J is TRBJ1-6 and V is TRBV20-1; D call uncertain. The V gene lost 8 bases and the J gene lost 0 bases, with 14 bases spanning the gap. The CDR3 covers 15 residues. Looked up from germline, CDR1 is DFQATT and CDR2 is SNEGSKA (reference sequence).

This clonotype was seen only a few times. CDR3 sequence: CAISENTGELFF. DNA for the CDR3: TGTGCCATCAGTGAGAACACCGGGGAGCTGTTTTTT. The chain is built from TRBV10-3 and TRBJ2-2; no firm D call. This CDR3 is 12 amino acids long. Germline-derived CDR1 and CDR2 are ENHRY and SYGVKD. Trimming took off 2 bases at V and 2 bases at J, with 0 bases between the two ends.

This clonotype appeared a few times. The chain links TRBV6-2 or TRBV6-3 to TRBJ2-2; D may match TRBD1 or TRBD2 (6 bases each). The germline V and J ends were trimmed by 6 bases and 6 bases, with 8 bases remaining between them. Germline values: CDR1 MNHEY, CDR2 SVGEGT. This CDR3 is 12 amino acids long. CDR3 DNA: TGTGCCAGCAGGGAGGGGGCCGGGGAGCTGTTTTTT. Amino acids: CASREGAGELFF.

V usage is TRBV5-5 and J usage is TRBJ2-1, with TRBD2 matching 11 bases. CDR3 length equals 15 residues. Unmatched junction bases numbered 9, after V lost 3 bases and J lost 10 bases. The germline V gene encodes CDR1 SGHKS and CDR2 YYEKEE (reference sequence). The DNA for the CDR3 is TGTGCCAGCAGCTACCTCGTAGCGGGAGGGCTGGAGCAGTTCTTC. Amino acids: CASSYLVAGGLEQFF.

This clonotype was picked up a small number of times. Here the CDR3 reads CASRSGGSTDTQYF. Here the CDR3 DNA reads TGTGCCAGCAGGAGCGGGGGGAGCACAGATACGCAGTATTTT. This chain joins TRBV6-1 and TRBJ2-3; 9 bases align to TRBD2. The CDR3 is 14 residues long. From germline, CDR1 is MNHNS and CDR2 SASEGT. After removal of 6 bases from V and 0 bases from J, the junction contained 1 base not matched to a gene.

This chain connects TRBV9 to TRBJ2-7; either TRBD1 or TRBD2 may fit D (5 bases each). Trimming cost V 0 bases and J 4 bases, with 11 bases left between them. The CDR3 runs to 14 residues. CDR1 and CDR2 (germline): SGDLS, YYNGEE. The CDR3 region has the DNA TGTGCCAGCAGCGTAGGAGGGGTCCCATACGAGCAGTACTTC. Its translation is CASSVGGVPYEQYF.

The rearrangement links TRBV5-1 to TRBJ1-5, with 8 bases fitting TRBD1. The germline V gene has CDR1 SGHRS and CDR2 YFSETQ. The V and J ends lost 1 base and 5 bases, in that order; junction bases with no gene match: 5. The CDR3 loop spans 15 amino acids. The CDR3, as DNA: TGCGCCAGCAGCTTGACGGCAGGGGGCTATCAGCCCCAGCATTTT. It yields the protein CASSLTAGGYQPQHF.

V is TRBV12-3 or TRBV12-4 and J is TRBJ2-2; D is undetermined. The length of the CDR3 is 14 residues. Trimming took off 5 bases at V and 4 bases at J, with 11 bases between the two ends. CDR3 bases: TGTGCCAGCAGTATGGACCACGGCACCGGGGAGCTGTTTTTT. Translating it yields CASSMDHGTGELFF.

CDR3 sequence reads: CASSLVGGGYGYTF. The CDR3 DNA reads TGTGCCAGCAGCTTAGTAGGGGGCGGGTATGGCTACACCTTC. The chain links TRBV7-2 to TRBJ1-2, with 7 bases lining up with TRBD1. This CDR3 is 14 amino acids long. Per the germline V gene, CDR1 is SGHTA and CDR2 is FQGNSA. With V trimmed by 1 base and J by 5 bases, 4 bases remained unmatched.

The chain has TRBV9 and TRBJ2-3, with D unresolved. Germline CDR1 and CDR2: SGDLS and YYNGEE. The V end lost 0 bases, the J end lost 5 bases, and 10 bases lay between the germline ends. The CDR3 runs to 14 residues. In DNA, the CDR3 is TGTGCCAGCAGCGTAGCTTTTGGTGGAGATACGCAGTATTTT. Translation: CASSVAFGGDTQYF.